This T cell receptor (beta chain) is drawn from a study of radiotherapy plus CTLA-4 blockade in lung cancer. CDR1 and CDR2 from the germline V gene are LNHDA and SQIVND (reference sequence). The V and J ends lost 1 base and 1 base, in that order; junction bases with no gene match: 9. This CDR3 has 17 residues. Study-wide points: Following radiotherapy plus ipilimumab, tumor-derived TCR clones expanded in the blood.

Those patients who had chemo-refractory metastatic non-small-cell lung cancer were given focal radiation along with CTLA-4 blockade through ipilimumab. Concerning this clone: The antigen is unknown.

The table came from immunoSEQ multiplex PCR; TCRdb's copy has only in-frame clones and leaves some out. This sample has fewer than 40,000 clones, with roughly three quarters found just once. The source was peripheral blood, collected from a patient treated with radiotherapy plus ipilimumab. V gene TRBV19 combines with J gene TRBJ1-1, with 7 bases aligning to TRBD1. This sequence originates from a human donor with non-small cell lung cancer whose response to radiotherapy plus ipilimumab could not be evaluated. CDR3 DNA: TGTGCCAGTAGTATAGTTGTCAGGGACAGAAAGAACACTGAAGCTTTCTTT. It encodes CASSIVVRDRKNTEAFF.